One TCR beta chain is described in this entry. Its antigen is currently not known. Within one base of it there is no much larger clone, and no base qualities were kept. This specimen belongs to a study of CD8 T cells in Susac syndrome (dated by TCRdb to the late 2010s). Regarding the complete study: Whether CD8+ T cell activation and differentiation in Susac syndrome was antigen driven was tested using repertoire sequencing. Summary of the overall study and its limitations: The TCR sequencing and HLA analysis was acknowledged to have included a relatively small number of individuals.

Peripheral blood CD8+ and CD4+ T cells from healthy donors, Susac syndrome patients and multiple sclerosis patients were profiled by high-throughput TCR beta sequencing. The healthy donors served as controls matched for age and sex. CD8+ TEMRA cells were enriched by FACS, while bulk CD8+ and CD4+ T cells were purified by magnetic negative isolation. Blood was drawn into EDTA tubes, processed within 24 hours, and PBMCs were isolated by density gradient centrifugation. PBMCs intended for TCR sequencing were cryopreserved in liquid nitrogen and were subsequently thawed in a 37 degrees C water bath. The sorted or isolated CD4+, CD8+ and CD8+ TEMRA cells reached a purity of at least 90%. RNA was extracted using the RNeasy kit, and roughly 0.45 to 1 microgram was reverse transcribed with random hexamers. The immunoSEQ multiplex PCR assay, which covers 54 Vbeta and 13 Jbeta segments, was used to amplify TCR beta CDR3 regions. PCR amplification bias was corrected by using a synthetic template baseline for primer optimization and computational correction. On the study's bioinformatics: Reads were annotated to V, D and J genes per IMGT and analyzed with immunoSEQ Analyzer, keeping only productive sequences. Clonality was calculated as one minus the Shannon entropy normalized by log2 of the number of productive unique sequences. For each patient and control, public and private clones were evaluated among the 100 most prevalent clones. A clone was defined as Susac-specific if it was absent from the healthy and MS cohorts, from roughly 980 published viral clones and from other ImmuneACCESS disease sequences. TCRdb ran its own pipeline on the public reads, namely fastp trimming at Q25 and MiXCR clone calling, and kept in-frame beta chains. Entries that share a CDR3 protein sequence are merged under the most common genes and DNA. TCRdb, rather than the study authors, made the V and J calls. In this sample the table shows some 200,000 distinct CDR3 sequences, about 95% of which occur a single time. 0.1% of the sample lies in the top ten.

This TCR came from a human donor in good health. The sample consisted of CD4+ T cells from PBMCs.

In nucleotides, the sequence is TGTGCCAGCAGCGTAGGCACACTCCCAGGGGACACCGGGGAGCTGTTTTTT. Translated, this gives CASSVGTLPGDTGELFF. The chain is made from TRBV9 and TRBJ2-2; TRBD1 is perhaps the D gene, given 6 matching bases. The cysteine opens and the phenylalanine closes a CDR3 of 17 amino acids. Of the read, only the CDR3 DNA is kept; its 51 bases are in frame from base 1. The germline V gene sets CDR1 to SGDLS and CDR2 to YYNGEE. V and J lose 0 bases and 3 bases, and a span of 15 bases separates them.